Shown below are 21 T cell receptor beta chains from a single sample sequenced in a study of Siglec-9 on CD8 T cells in melanoma. Data came from immunoSEQ multiplex PCR; TCRdb stores just in-frame clones and leaves some out. The data contain 29,000 or so clones, 80% of them singletons. What was sequenced was Siglec-9- CD8+ T cells sorted from blood. These TCRs come from a human donor in good health.

The gene calls are TRBV11-2 and TRBJ2-1; no definite D call. Trimming took off 1 base at V and 4 bases at J, with 2 bases between the two ends. From germline, CDR1 is SGHAT and CDR2 FQNNGV. The CDR3 extends over 12 amino acids. The CDR3: CASSLGYNEQFF. The DNA for the CDR3 is TGTGCCAGCAGCTTAGGTTACAATGAGCAGTTCTTC.

In its sample, this clone was seen a few times. The chain uses TRBV19 and TRBJ1-1; D gene unclear. Germline CDR1 is LNHDA and CDR2 is SQIVND (reference sequence). This CDR3 comprises 12 residues. V was cut by 3 bases and J by 6 bases, with 8 bases left in between. This CDR3 is CASSIGRAEAFF. DNA for the CDR3: TGTGCCAGTAGTATCGGGAGGGCTGAAGCTTTCTTT.

The J gene is TRBJ2-7, the V gene TRBV27, with D tentatively TRBD1 (7 bases). The V end was cut by 10 bases, the J end by 4 bases, with 20 bases between. From germline, CDR1 is MNHEY and CDR2 SMNVEV (reference sequence). CDR3 size: 14 residues. CDR3 residues: CANYTGEVGYEQYV. The CDR3 nucleotides read TGTGCCAATTATACAGGGGAGGTGGGGTACGAGCAGTACGTC.

The table lists this clone with a few counts. V and J are TRBV10-1 and TRBJ2-6, with D unresolved. CDR1 and CDR2 from the germline V gene are WNHNN and SYGVQD (reference sequence). V was shortened by 5 bases and J by 3 bases, with 5 bases between the two germline ends. CDR3 length: 13 residues. The CDR3 sequence: CASSPVGANVLTF. CDR3 DNA sequence: TGCGCCAGCAGTCCTGTTGGGGCCAACGTCCTGACTTTC.

The rearrangement uses TRBV18 and TRBJ2-2, with D unresolved. V dropped 0 bases and J dropped 6 bases, with 23 bases sitting between them. Germline CDR1 KGHSH, CDR2 LQKENI. The CDR3 loop spans 19 amino acids. CDR3 bases: TGTGCCAGCTCACCACCGCAAGTGGGCGCGGTTTCGAGGTCCGGGGAGCTGTTTTTT. This codes for CASSPPQVGAVSRSGELFF. Using reference TRBV18 and TRBJ2-2 for the parts outside the CDR3, the full variable domain is NAGVMQNPRHLVRRRGQEARLRCSPMKGHSHVYWYRQLPEEGLKFMVYLQKENIIDESGMPKERFSAEFPKEGPSILRIQQVVRGDSAAYFCASSPPQVGAVSRSGELFFGEGSRLTVL.

The V call is TRBV5-6, the J call TRBJ2-1; 7 bases map to TRBD1. Germline V gene data show CDR1 as SGHDT and CDR2 as YYEEEE. With 5 bases clipped from V and 4 bases from J, the junction kept 12 bases outside the gene matches. This CDR3 is built from 16 residues. CDR3 nucleotide sequence: TGTGCCAGCAGACTGGACGGGACAGAAATTTACAATGAGCAGTTCTTC. Translating it yields CASRLDGTEIYNEQFF.

The chain is built from TRBV25-1 and TRBJ1-6; possible D gene TRBD1, 5 bases. CDR1 and CDR2 (germline): MGHDK, SYGVNS. Trimming cost V 7 bases and J 6 bases, with 10 bases left between them. The CDR3 runs 13 residues. CDR3 protein: CASTDGGNSPLHF. CDR3 DNA sequence: TGTGCCAGCACGGATGGGGGTAATTCACCCCTCCACTTT.

The genes are TRBV4-1 and TRBJ1-1; D uncertain. Germline V gene sequence: CDR1 MGHRA, CDR2 YSYEKL. The CDR3 length is 13 residues. The ends were cut back, 0 bases at V and 4 bases at J, with 6 bases in the middle. This CDR3 is CASSQDPGTEAFF. CDR3 nucleotides: TGCGCCAGCAGCCAAGATCCAGGCACTGAAGCTTTCTTT.

V gene TRBV7-9 combines with J gene TRBJ2-1; 12 nucleotides agree with TRBD2. Germline assignment: CDR1 SEHNR and CDR2 FQNEAQ (reference sequence). CDR3 length: 16 amino acids. The ends lost 4 bases at V and 7 bases at J; junction bases unmatched: 8. CDR3 in amino acids: CASSSPRTSGANEQFF. DNA of the CDR3: TGTGCCAGCAGCTCGCCCCGGACTAGCGGGGCGAATGAGCAGTTCTTC.

The chain employs TRBV19 and TRBJ2-3, with 7 bases aligning to TRBD1. J gave up 3 bases and V 1 base, and 7 bases lay outside the gene matches. The germline V gene encodes CDR1 LNHDA and CDR2 SQIVND (reference sequence). The CDR3 has 16 residues. CDR3 DNA: TGTGCCAGTAGTATAGCGCAGGGGGAAAATACAGATACGCAGTATTTT. Protein product: CASSIAQGENTDTQYF.

The chain carries TRBV19 and TRBJ2-7; the D gene is possibly TRBD2 (5 bases). The germline V gene encodes CDR1 LNHDA and CDR2 SQIVND (reference sequence). Trimming took off 6 bases at V and 6 bases at J, with 18 bases between the two ends. The CDR3 is 14 amino acids. CDR3 nucleotide sequence: TGTGCCAGTAGCTCTAGCCACCGGGGTTTCGAGCAGTACGTC. This gives the protein CASSSSHRGFEQYV.

The chain has TRBV7-8 and TRBJ2-3; TRBD2 matches at 10 bases. Germline V gene sequence: CDR1 SGHVS, CDR2 FQNEAQ. The CDR3 consists of 17 residues. The V and J ends lost 1 base and 2 bases, in that order; junction bases with no gene match: 6. The CDR3 DNA sequence: TGTGCCAGCAGCTTAGATTATCTAGCGGGGGTCACAGATACGCAGTATTTT. This encodes CASSLDYLAGVTDTQYF.

The chain recombines TRBV13 with TRBJ1-2; TRBD1 matches at 7 bases. This CDR3 has 16 amino acids. Trimming cost V 5 bases and J 0 bases; bases outside gene matches: 9. Germline V gene sequence: CDR1 PRHDT, CDR2 FYEKMQ (reference sequence). The CDR3 DNA follows: TGTGCCAGCAGCAGGCGTCAGGGGACAGCTAACTATGGCTACACCTTC. Translating gives CASSRRQGTANYGYTF.

This clone has only a few counts. The J gene is TRBJ2-1, the V gene TRBV29-1; 14 bases align to TRBD2. The germline V gene has CDR1 SQVTM and CDR2 ANQGSEA. With 2 bases clipped from V and 7 bases from J, the junction kept 4 bases outside the gene matches. CDR3 length: 15 residues. The CDR3 loop is CSVEPGTSGSNEQFF. The CDR3 DNA reads TGCAGCGTTGAACCCGGGACTAGCGGGAGTAATGAGCAGTTCTTC.

V is TRBV29-1 and J is TRBJ1-2; D might be TRBD1 (6 bases). This CDR3 has 17 amino acids. The V end was cut by 1 base, the J end by 0 bases, with 18 bases between. CDR1 and CDR2 (germline): SQVTM, ANQGSEA. The CDR3 here is CSVEGPGRGDSNYGYTF. In DNA, the CDR3 is TGCAGCGTTGAAGGGCCCGGCAGGGGAGATTCTAACTATGGCTACACCTTC.

This clone was seen only a few times. V usage is TRBV6-5 and J usage is TRBJ2-7, with 8 bases matching TRBD1. The V gene's germline CDR1 is MNHEY and CDR2 SVGAGI. Trimming took 4 bases from V and 6 from J; bases not matched to a gene: 8. This CDR3 has 14 amino acids. CDR3 region: CASSWQGASGEQYV. The DNA of the CDR3 is TGTGCCAGCAGTTGGCAGGGGGCGTCCGGCGAGCAGTACGTC.

The V call is TRBV18, the J call TRBJ2-3; possible D gene TRBD1, 5 bases. CDR1 is KGHSH and CDR2 is LQKENI in the germline V gene. CDR3 length: 16 residues. V was clipped by 3 bases and J by 2 bases, with 15 bases between them. The CDR3 coding sequence is TGTGCCAGCTCACCCGACAGTACTACTTTCACAGATACGCAGTATTTT. Protein: CASSPDSTTFTDTQYF.

V is TRBV27 and J is TRBJ2-7; no clear D. From germline, CDR1 is MNHEY and CDR2 SMNVEV (reference sequence). V was pared by 0 bases and J by 2 bases, with 11 bases between. This CDR3 contains 15 residues. The CDR3, as DNA: TGTGCCAGCAGTTTATCTGGGCGCCAAACCTACGAGCAGTACTTC. Translating gives CASSLSGRQTYEQYF.

This clone is a singleton in its sample. This chain uses TRBV6-6 with TRBJ2-7, with D possibly matching TRBD1 (6 bases). The CDR3 has 14 amino acids. The germline V gene has CDR1 MNHNY and CDR2 SVGAGI (reference sequence). Trimming cost V 6 bases and J 0 bases, with 12 bases left between them. In DNA form, the CDR3 reads TGTGCCAGCAGCGAAACAGGGAGCTCCTACGAGCAGTACTTC. Its translation is CASSETGSSYEQYF.

This chain links TRBV9 with TRBJ2-1; the D is unclear. Trimming shortened V by 3 bases and J by 8 bases, and 12 bases separated the two germline ends. CDR1 and CDR2 from the germline V gene are SGDLS and YYNGEE. The length of the CDR3 is 13 residues. The CDR3 DNA sequence: TGTGCCAGCAGCGCGAGTAGGCAGTATGAGCAGTTCTTC. It specifies CASSASRQYEQFF.

The chain has TRBV15 and TRBJ1-5, with TRBD1 matching over 10 bases. This CDR3 region has 18 residues. Germline loops: CDR1 LNHNV, CDR2 YYDKDF (reference sequence). J was trimmed by 0 bases and V by 0 bases; bases with no gene match: 5. CDR3 nucleotide sequence: TGTGCCACCAGCAGAGATAGCGGGACAGGGGATAGCAATCAGCCCCAGCATTTT. It encodes CATSRDSGTGDSNQPQHF.